The rows below give T cell receptor beta chains drawn from one sample of a study of blood T cells in healthy people across ages. Each CDR3 protein is one row after TCRdb ran MiXCR on the 5' RACE reads. This sample has hundreds of thousands of distinct CDR3 sequences, with more than 25% found just once. The sequenced sample was blood. These receptors were collected from a woman older than 75 in good health. The CDR3 runs from the conserved cysteine through the conserved F or W. The order of the fields is clone size, D gene, J gene, V gene, CDR3 length, CDR3 DNA, CDR3 protein. D genes are given only for firm matches. For some rows the clone size is stated as once, few or many, or as a class when expanded; others skip it.

>-|-|TRBJ1-3|TRBV9|15
TGTGCCAGCAGCGCTACCGGAGGCGTCGGAAACACCATATATTTT
CASSATGGVGNTIYF
>many|-|TRBJ2-3|TRBV28|12
TGTGCCAGCAGTTTACAGGGGGGTACGCAGTATTTT
CASSLQGGTQYF
>-|TRBD2|TRBJ2-2|TRBV5-1|16
TGCGCCAGCAGCAGCTCTAGCGGGGCGAACACCGGGGAGCTGTTTTTT
CASSSSSGANTGELFF
>many|-|TRBJ1-2|TRBV12-3/TRBV12-4|13
TGTGCCAGCAGTTCCGACAGTAACTATGGCTACACCTTC
CASSSDSNYGYTF
>many|TRBD1|TRBJ2-7|TRBV7-2|15
TGTGCCAGCAGCCTACTAGACAGGGCTGCCTACGAGCAGTACTTC
CASSLLDRAAYEQYF
>many|-|TRBJ2-1|TRBV20-1|16
TGCAGTGCTAGAGATAGGGGGTTTGGGGGAGACAATGAGCAGTTCTTC
CSARDRGFGGDNEQFF
>many|-|TRBJ2-7|TRBV27|16
TGTGCCAGCAGTTTTGGCAGGGCAAAACTCTCCTACGAGCAGTACTTC
CASSFGRAKLSYEQYF
>many|-|TRBJ1-2|TRBV5-1|13
TGCGCCAGCAGCTTGGATGGGAGCCGAGGCTACACCTTC
CASSLDGSRGYTF
>-|-|TRBJ1-5|TRBV6-1|15
TGTGCCAGCAGTGAGGGCAGGGTGAACAATCAGCCCCAGCATTTT
CASSEGRVNNQPQHF
>-|-|TRBJ1-6|TRBV2|14
TGTGCCAGCAGTGAAGCCGGGGGCAGTTCACCCCTCCACTTT
CASSEAGGSSPLHF
>-|-|TRBJ2-3|TRBV6-1|14
TGTGCCAGCAGTGAATCCCCGGGGACAGATACGCAGTATTTT
CASSESPGTDTQYF
>few|-|TRBJ2-1|TRBV7-9|15
TGTGCCAGCAGCTTTGATCTGGGGCTCGGGAATGAGCAGTTCTTC
CASSFDLGLGNEQFF
>many|-|TRBJ1-2|TRBV5-1|13
TGCGCCAGCAGTGCCGATCCGCCTTATGGCTACACCTTC
CASSADPPYGYTF
>-|TRBD2|TRBJ2-6|TRBV28|18
TGTGCCAGCAGTTCCTGGACTAGCGGATACTCTGGGGCCAACGTCCTGACTTTC
CASSSWTSGYSGANVLTF
>-|-|TRBJ2-1|TRBV5-1|15
TGCGCCAGCAGCTTGGATACAGGGAGGGGTAATGAGCAGTTCTTC
CASSLDTGRGNEQFF
>once|TRBD1|TRBJ1-1|TRBV18|15
TGTGCCAGCTCACCTACGGACAGGAGTTACACTGAAGCTTTCTTT
CASSPTDRSYTEAFF
>many|TRBD1|TRBJ2-7|TRBV7-9|16
TGTGCCAGCAGCTCATCCGGGACAGGGGGGACCTACGAGCAGTACTTC
CASSSSGTGGTYEQYF
>many|-|TRBJ2-3|TRBV6-1|14
TGTGCCAGCACCTTTATGAGGGAGACAGATACGCAGTATTTT
CASTFMRETDTQYF
>-|TRBD1|TRBJ2-3|TRBV12-3/TRBV12-4|16
TGTGCCAGCAGTCCCCGGACAGGGGCGAGAGCAGATACGCAGTATTTT
CASSPRTGARADTQYF
>-|-|TRBJ2-3|TRBV7-3|16
TGTGCCAGCAGCTTATCGGCAGGAGTAAGCACAGATACGCAGTATTTT
CASSLSAGVSTDTQYF
>few|-|TRBJ2-3|TRBV4-3|17
TGCGCCAGCAGCCAAGAAAGGGCACAGTCGAGCACAGATACGCAGTATTTT
CASSQERAQSSTDTQYF
>-|-|TRBJ2-3|TRBV15|15
TGTGCCACCAGCAGAAACGGACTTTCCGTAGATACGCAGTATTTT
CATSRNGLSVDTQYF
>few|TRBD1|TRBJ1-2|TRBV6-1|14
TGTGCCAGCAGTGGACAGGGGGAATCGTTTGGCTACACCTTC
CASSGQGESFGYTF
>many|-|TRBJ2-5|TRBV7-2|14
TGTGCCAGCAGCCTAGGTAGCGGCAAGAGAACCCAGTACTTC
CASSLGSGKRTQYF
>few|-|TRBJ1-6|TRBV20-1|16
TGCACTATCGGATGGGGCAGCTTCTCCTATAATTCACCCCTCCACTTT
CTIGWGSFSYNSPLHF
>many|-|TRBJ1-2|TRBV7-6|15
TGTGCCAGCAGCTTTCACAGGTCATTTAACTATGGCTACACCTTC
CASSFHRSFNYGYTF
>-|TRBD2|TRBJ2-5|TRBV12-3/TRBV12-4|13
TGTGCCAGCAGCCTTCGGGGGGATAATGAGCAGTACTTC
CASSLRGDNEQYF
>-|-|TRBJ2-2|TRBV5-1|15
TGCGCCAGCAGCTTGGGACTGAGAGAACCCGGGGAGCTGTTTTTT
CASSLGLREPGELFF
>many|TRBD1|TRBJ2-3|TRBV4-3|16
TGCGCCAGCAGCCACGGGGACAGTAAGAGCACAGATACGCAGTATTTT
CASSHGDSKSTDTQYF
>few|-|TRBJ2-7|TRBV9|14
TGTGCCAGCAGCGTAGTGGGGGGAAGCCACGAGCAGTACTTC
CASSVVGGSHEQYF
>-|-|TRBJ2-3|TRBV7-3|14
TGTGCCAGCAGCCTCCAAGGGGGTCCAGATACGCAGTATTTT
CASSLQGGPDTQYF
>-|-|TRBJ2-5|TRBV3-1|13
TGTGCCAGCAGCCAAGATGGTCCCAGGGAGCAGTACTTC
CASSQDGPREQYF
>once|-|TRBJ2-5|TRBV20-1|16
TGCAGTGCTAGAGATGGCGACAGGACCCACCAAGAGACCCAGTACTTC
CSARDGDRTHQETQYF
>few|TRBD1|TRBJ1-6|TRBV6-1|13
TGTGCTATACGACAGGGGAGCGATTCACCCCTCCACTTT
CAIRQGSDSPLHF
>-|TRBD1|TRBJ1-5|TRBV18|16
TGTGCCAGCTCACCGGGACAGGGTTCCCTTTGGCAGCCCCAGCATTTT
CASSPGQGSLWQPQHF
>-|-|TRBJ1-6|TRBV4-1|14
TGCGCCAGCAGCCAAGATCTCAGGGGATCACCCCTCCACTTT
CASSQDLRGSPLHF
>-|-|TRBJ1-2|TRBV20-1|14
TGCAGTGCTAGGGACGGCGGCCCGAACTATGGCTACACCTTC
CSARDGGPNYGYTF
>many|-|TRBJ2-1|TRBV6-5|18
TGTGCCAGCAGTTACTCGAGCGCGGGGGCAGGAAACTACAATGAGCAGTTCTTC
CASSYSSAGAGNYNEQFF
>few|-|TRBJ1-6|TRBV3-1|19
TGTGCCAGCAGCCAGAAGCCTTTGACAGGAAGCTCCTATAATTCACCCCTCCACTTT
CASSQKPLTGSSYNSPLHF
>-|-|TRBJ2-4|TRBV5-1|17
TGCGCCAGCAGCTTGGCCGGGGGAAACTCGGGGCAGGGCATTCAGTACTTC
CASSLAGGNSGQGIQYF
>once|-|TRBJ2-1|TRBV11-2|13
TGTGCCAGCAGTTCAGACGAAAACAATGAGCAGTTCTTC
CASSSDENNEQFF
>-|-|TRBJ1-1|TRBV6-6|14
TGTGCCAGCAGGGAGGAACCCCTGGGGACTGAAGCTTTCTTT
CASREEPLGTEAFF
>many|-|TRBJ2-4|TRBV20-1|14
TGCAGTGCCCCGACGCCGGGGGCCAAAAACATTCAGTACTTC
CSAPTPGAKNIQYF
>-|TRBD1|TRBJ1-2|TRBV4-1|16
TGCGCCAGCAGCCGTGCGCCGGGACAGGGTGGAGATGGCTACACCTTC
CASSRAPGQGGDGYTF
>many|-|TRBJ2-7|TRBV30|12
TGTGCCTGGAGTACTTCCCCCTACGAGCAGTACTTC
CAWSTSPYEQYF
>-|-|TRBJ2-1|TRBV7-8|14
TGTGCCAGCAGCTTGACGGGGGCCCAAGAGACCCAGTTCTTC
CASSLTGAQETQFF
>-|-|TRBJ2-1|TRBV7-2|15
TGTGCCAGCACACAAAGTTTATACTCCTACAATGAGCAGTTCTTC
CASTQSLYSYNEQFF
>few|TRBD1|TRBJ1-1|TRBV12-3/TRBV12-4|14
TGTGCCAGCAGTCACGGACAGGGTGTTTCTGAAGCTTTCTTT
CASSHGQGVSEAFF
>many|TRBD1|TRBJ2-3|TRBV6-2/TRBV6-3|15
TGTGCCAGCAGTTACATCGACAGGGCGGCAGATACGCAGTATTTT
CASSYIDRAADTQYF
>many|TRBD2|TRBJ2-1|TRBV20-1|15
TGCAGTGCTAGATCACTAGCGGGGGGGGGACGAGAGCAGTTCTTC
CSARSLAGGGREQFF
>-|-|TRBJ1-5|TRBV12-3/TRBV12-4|15
TGTGCCAGCAGTTTACGGCAGGGGCCTGATCAGCCCCAGCATTTT
CASSLRQGPDQPQHF
>-|TRBD2|TRBJ2-3|TRBV7-2|17
TGTGCCAGCAGCCCGAGGGGAAGCGGGGAATTCACAGATACGCAGTATTTT
CASSPRGSGEFTDTQYF